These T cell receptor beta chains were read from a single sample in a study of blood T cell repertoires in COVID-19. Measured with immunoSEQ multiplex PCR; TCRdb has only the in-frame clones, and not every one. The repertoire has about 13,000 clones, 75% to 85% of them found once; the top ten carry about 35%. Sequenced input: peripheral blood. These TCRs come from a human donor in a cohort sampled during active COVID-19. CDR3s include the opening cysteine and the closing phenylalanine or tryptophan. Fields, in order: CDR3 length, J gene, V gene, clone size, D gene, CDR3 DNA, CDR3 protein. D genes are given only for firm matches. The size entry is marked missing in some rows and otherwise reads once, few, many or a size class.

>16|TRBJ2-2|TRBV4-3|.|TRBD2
TGCGCCAGCAGCCAAGATCCCGCGGGGGGTACCGGGGAGCTGTTTTTT
CASSQDPAGGTGELFF
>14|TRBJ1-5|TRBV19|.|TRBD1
TGTGCCAGTTCGACAGGGTTGGGAAATCAGCCCCAGCATTTT
CASSTGLGNQPQHF
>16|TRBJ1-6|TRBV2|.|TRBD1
TGTGCCAGCAGTCAAGACAGGGCCGTCCCGAATTCACCCCTCCACTTT
CASSQDRAVPNSPLHF
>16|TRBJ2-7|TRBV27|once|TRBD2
TGTGCCAGCAGCATAGATGGGCGGGGGGGCCACTACGAGCAGTACTTC
CASSIDGRGGHYEQYF
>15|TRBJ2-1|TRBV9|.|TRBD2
TGTGCCAGCAGCCCCCAGCGGGGCCTTTGGGATGAGCAGTTCTTC
CASSPQRGLWDEQFF
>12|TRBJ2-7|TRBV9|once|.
TGTGCCAGCAGGGGGGAGGGGGACGAGCAGTACTTC
CASRGEGDEQYF
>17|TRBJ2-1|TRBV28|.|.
TGTGCCAGCAGGATTGATTCAAAGCGGGCTCACGGCAATGAGCAGTTCTTC
CASRIDSKRAHGNEQFF
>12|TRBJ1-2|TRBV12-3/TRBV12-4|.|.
TGTGCCAGCAGTTACCGACAGGATGGCTACACCTTC
CASSYRQDGYTF
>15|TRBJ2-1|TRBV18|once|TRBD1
TGTGCCAGCTCATCATCAGGGGGCGGTTACAATGAGCAGTTCTTC
CASSSSGGGYNEQFF
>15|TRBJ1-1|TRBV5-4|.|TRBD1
TGTGCCAGCAGCAGGAAGGACAGGTTGAACACTGAAGCTTTCTTT
CASSRKDRLNTEAFF
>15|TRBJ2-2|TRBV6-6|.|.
TGTGCCAGCAGTTTAAGGGGCCCGAACACCGGGGAGCTGTTTTTT
CASSLRGPNTGELFF
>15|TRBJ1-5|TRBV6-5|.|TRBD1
TGTGCCAGCAGTTACCTCGGACAGGGACATCAGCCCCAGCATTTT
CASSYLGQGHQPQHF
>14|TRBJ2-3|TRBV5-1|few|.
TGCGCCAGCAGCTTGGCGGCGGCCGATGGTACGCAGTATTTT
CASSLAAADGTQYF
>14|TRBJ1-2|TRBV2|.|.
TGTGCCAGCAGAAACACAGGGTTCTGGTACCGCTACACCTTC
CASRNTGFWYRYTF
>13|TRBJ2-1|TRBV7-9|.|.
TGTGCCAGCAGACCAGGGGTGAAGGATGAGCAGTTCTTC
CASRPGVKDEQFF
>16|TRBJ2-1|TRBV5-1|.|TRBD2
TGCGCCAGCAGCTTGGTTGCGGGGGGGCAATACAATGAGCAGTTCTTC
CASSLVAGGQYNEQFF
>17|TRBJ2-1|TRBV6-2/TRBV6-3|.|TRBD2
TGTGCCAGCAGTTACTCGCCCCCAGCGGGGGTATACAATGAGCAGTTCTTC
CASSYSPPAGVYNEQFF
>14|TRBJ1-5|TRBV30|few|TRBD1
TGTGCCTGGAGGGGACAGGGTGGCAATCAGCCCCAGCATTTT
CAWRGQGGNQPQHF
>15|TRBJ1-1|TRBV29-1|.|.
TGCAGCGTTGTAGTACAGCGGGGGCGCGGGACTGAAGCTTTCTTT
CSVVVQRGRGTEAFF
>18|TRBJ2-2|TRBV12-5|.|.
TGTGCTAGTGGTTTGGTAGGAGGAGGAGATCTCCACACCGGGGAGCTGTTTTTT
CASGLVGGGDLHTGELFF
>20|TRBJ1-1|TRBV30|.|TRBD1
TGTGCCTGGAGACCGTCGGGACAGCAACAGCCGAACACCATGAACACTGAAGCTTTCTTT
CAWRPSGQQQPNTMNTEAFF
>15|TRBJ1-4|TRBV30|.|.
TGTGCCTGGAGTGTTGGTCCGGGTACTAATGAAAAACTGTTTTTT
CAWSVGPGTNEKLFF
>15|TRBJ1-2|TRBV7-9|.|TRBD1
TGTGCCAGCAGCTTAGGGGGGACAGCGTTCTATGGCTACACCTTC
CASSLGGTAFYGYTF
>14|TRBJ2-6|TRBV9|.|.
TGTGCCAGCAGCCAACATCCTGGGGCCAACGTCCTGACTTTC
CASSQHPGANVLTF
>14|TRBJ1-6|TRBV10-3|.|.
TGTGCCATCAGTGAGTGGGGGGTAGAGTCACCCCTCCACTTT
CAISEWGVESPLHF
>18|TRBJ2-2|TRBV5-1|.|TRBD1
TGCGCCAGCAGCTTGCGGGCCTCGGGACAGGGGAACACCGGGGAGCTGTTTTTT
CASSLRASGQGNTGELFF